This T cell receptor (beta chain) stems from a study of blood T cell repertoires in COVID-19. Study-wide background: Acute and convalescent COVID-19 specimens originated in the United States, Italy and Spain. Sources were T cells, B-cell-depleted T cells, or PBMCs; the material itself was cDNA or gDNA.

The authors' processing: Amplification of reference gene primers was used by the study to estimate nucleated cell counts. Repertoires were generated with immunoSEQ multiplex PCR, while TCRdb's copy carries only in-frame clones and drops some. V and J calls and clone size are given by that table; D and trimming were obtained from the DNA. Of around 67,000 clones listed, almost 90% are singletons. Per the germline V gene, CDR1 is SNHLY and CDR2 is FYNNEI. Trimming pared 4 bases from V and 3 bases from J, leaving 6 bases between. CDR3 size: 12 residues. The gene calls are TRBV2 and TRBJ1-2; D is unclear. Sample: peripheral blood. This receptor was obtained from a woman over 75 with active or convalescent COVID-19. Written as DNA, the CDR3 is TGTGCCAGCAGTGCCAGATACTATGGCTACACCTTC. Its protein is CASSARYYGYTF.